A selection of T cell receptor beta chains follows, all from one sample in a study of blood T cell repertoires in COVID-19. Profiling relied on immunoSEQ multiplex PCR, and the TCRdb table lists in-frame clones only, not all of them. The sample shows about 140,000 clones, approximately 88% of them seen only once. Sequencing was performed on peripheral blood. All receptors come from a human donor in a cohort sampled during active COVID-19. Both conserved end residues are part of each CDR3. A D gene is named only where the DNA matches it firmly. Not every row has a clone size; where given, it reads once, few, many or a size class.

cdr3_length j_call d_call clone_size v_call cdr3_nt cdr3_aa
15 TRBJ2-5 TRBD1 - TRBV5-1 TGCGCCAGCAGACAGTCGGGACAGGTCCAAGAGACCCAGTACTTC CASRQSGQVQETQYF
18 TRBJ2-3 TRBD2 - TRBV3-1/TRBV3-2 TGTGCCAGCAGCCAGAGACTAGCGGGAGGGCCACAGTCAGATACGCAGTATTTT CASSQRLAGGPQSDTQYF
15 TRBJ2-3 TRBD2 - TRBV5-1 TGCGCCAGCAGCAGGGGGACTAGCGGGACAGATACGCAGTATTTT CASSRGTSGTDTQYF
15 TRBJ1-5 - - TRBV5-6 TGTGCCAGCAGCTTGTATAGGCATGGCGGCCAGCCCCAGCATTTT CASSLYRHGGQPQHF
16 TRBJ1-5 TRBD1 - TRBV19 TGTGCCAGTAGTACAACCGGGACAGGGCCTAATCAGCCCCAGCATTTT CASSTTGTGPNQPQHF
21 TRBJ2-1 TRBD2 - TRBV23-1 TGCGCCAGCAGTCAAAACCCAGTTGCTAGCGGGGGAACCTGGGAGCACAATGAGCAGTTCTTC CASSQNPVASGGTWEHNEQFF
14 TRBJ2-1 TRBD2 - TRBV4-2 TGTGCCAGCAGCCAAGACGGGGGGATCAATGAGCAGTTCTTC CASSQDGGINEQFF
14 TRBJ1-3 - - TRBV28 TGTGCCAGCAAGGCGGGTAGCTCTGGAAACACCATATATTTT CASKAGSSGNTIYF
15 TRBJ2-1 TRBD2 - TRBV3-1/TRBV3-2 TGTGCCAGCAGCCCTAGCGGGGGGTTCTACAATGAGCAGTTCTTC CASSPSGGFYNEQFF
15 TRBJ2-5 - - TRBV28 TGTGCCAGCAGTCAATCCGGGACACAGGAAGAGACCCAGTACTTC CASSQSGTQEETQYF
17 TRBJ2-5 TRBD2 few TRBV4-2 TGTGCCAGCAGCCAACGGGTGGACATAGCGGGAAAAGAGACCCAGTACTTC CASSQRVDIAGKETQYF
16 TRBJ2-5 TRBD2 - TRBV7-9 TGTGCCAGCAGCTTAGTCGACGGGGGGGCCCTCGAGACCCAGTACTTC CASSLVDGGALETQYF
16 TRBJ2-5 TRBD2 - TRBV11-2 TGTGCCAGCAGCTTGCTTGGGGCGGGAGGGCGAGAGACCCAGTACTTC CASSLLGAGGRETQYF
15 TRBJ2-3 - - TRBV5-1 TGCGCCAGCAGCTTGGTGCTGAGGAGCACAGATACGCAGTATTTT CASSLVLRSTDTQYF
12 TRBJ1-1 TRBD1 - TRBV30 TGTGCCACACAGGGGGCTGGCACTGAAGCTTTCTTT CATQGAGTEAFF
15 TRBJ2-1 TRBD2 - TRBV11-1 TGTGCCAGCAGCGCTAGCGGGAGGGCACTAAATGAGCAGTTCTTC CASSASGRALNEQFF
12 TRBJ1-2 - - TRBV15 TGTGCCACCAGCAGAGAGTCTTATGGCTACACCTTC CATSRESYGYTF
15 TRBJ2-7 TRBD2 - TRBV27 TGTGCCAGCAGTTTGGGACTAGCGGGGACCTACGAGCAGTACTTC CASSLGLAGTYEQYF
14 TRBJ2-5 - - TRBV5-4 TGTGCCAGCAGTCAAGGACTCATGGAAGAGACCCAGTACTTC CASSQGLMEETQYF
16 TRBJ1-5 - - TRBV21-1 TGTGCCAGCACGGTCGGGGGAATGTCTGGCCATCAGCCCCAGCATTTT CASTVGGMSGHQPQHF